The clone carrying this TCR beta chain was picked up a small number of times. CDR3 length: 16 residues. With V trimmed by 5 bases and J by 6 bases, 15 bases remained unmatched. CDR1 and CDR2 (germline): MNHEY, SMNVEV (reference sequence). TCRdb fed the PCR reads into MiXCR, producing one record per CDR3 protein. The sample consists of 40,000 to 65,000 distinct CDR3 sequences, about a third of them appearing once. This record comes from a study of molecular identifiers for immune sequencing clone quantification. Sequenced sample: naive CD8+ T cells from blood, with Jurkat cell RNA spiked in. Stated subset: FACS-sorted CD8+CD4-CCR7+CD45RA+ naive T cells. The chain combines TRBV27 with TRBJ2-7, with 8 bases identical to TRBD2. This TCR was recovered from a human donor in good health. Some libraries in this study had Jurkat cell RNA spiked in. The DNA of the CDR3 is TGTGCCAGCAGTGGGACTCTAGCGGGCCCCTTAAGCGAGCAGTACTTC. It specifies CASSGTLAGPLSEQYF.